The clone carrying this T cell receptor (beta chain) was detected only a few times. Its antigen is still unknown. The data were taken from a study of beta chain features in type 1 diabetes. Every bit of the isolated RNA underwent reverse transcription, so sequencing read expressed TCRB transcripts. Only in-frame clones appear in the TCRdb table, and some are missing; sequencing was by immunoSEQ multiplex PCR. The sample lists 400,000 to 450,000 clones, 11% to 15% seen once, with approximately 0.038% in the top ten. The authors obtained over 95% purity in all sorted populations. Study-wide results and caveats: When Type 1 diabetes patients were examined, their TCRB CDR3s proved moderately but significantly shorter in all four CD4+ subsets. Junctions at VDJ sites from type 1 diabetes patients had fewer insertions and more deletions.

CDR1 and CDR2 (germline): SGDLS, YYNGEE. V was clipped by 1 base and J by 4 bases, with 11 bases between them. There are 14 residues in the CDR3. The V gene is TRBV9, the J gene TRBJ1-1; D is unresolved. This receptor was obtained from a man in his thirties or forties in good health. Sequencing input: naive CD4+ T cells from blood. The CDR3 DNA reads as TGTGCCAGCAGCGTAACACTTAAGGGCACTGAAGCTTTCTTT. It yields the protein CASSVTLKGTEAFF.